This TCR beta chain is drawn from a study of monozygotic twins with inflammatory bowel disease. TCRdb reanalyzed the 5' RACE reads and collapses them to one entry per CDR3 protein, without DNA. The repertoire table contains roughly 150,000 distinct CDR3 sequences. Germline V gene lookup returns CDR1 SGHRS and CDR2 YFSETQ. CDR3 length equals 14 residues. Sequenced sample: blood. The V call is TRBV5-1, the J call TRBJ2-2. This receptor was taken from a human donor with ulcerative colitis or Crohn's disease, or a healthy co-twin of an affected twin (not recorded which). The CDR3 here is CASSSATNTGELFF.